The subject of this entry is one T cell receptor beta chain. Its target is not known. Gene names denote mouse genes. The sequenced fragment ends 4 residues before the CDR3 boundary, so the rest is inferred from the germline J gene. Sorting of pooled cutaneous lymph node cells used CD4, CD8alpha, NKG2D, NKG2ACE and other markers. Sequencing relied on a cDNA template that was reverse transcribed from extracted RNA. The protocol was immunoSEQ multiplex PCR, while the TCRdb copy is restricted to in-frame clones and leaves out a portion. This sample has about 270,000 clones, each found more than once. The data stem from a study of CD8+ T cells in alopecia areata. Overall study context: Spontaneous alopecia affected the 6-12-month-old C3H/HeJ graft donors, whose skin was transplanted to approximately 7-10-week-old female C3H/HeJ mice.

Findings of the study overall: Resident alphabeta T cells of normal skin are also sequenced in scalp samples. Clonality exceeded that of normal scalp in lesional scalp, most notably in alopecia totalis/universalis. Clarity of TCR sharing across patients fell short of that in mice, possibly HLA-related.

CDR1 and CDR2 (germline): NSHNY, SYGAGN. This CDR3 is built from 13 residues. Trimming stripped 1 base from V and 4 bases from J, with 7 bases between. This chain links TRBV13-1 with TRBJ2-3, with a tentative D call TRBD1 (6 bases). The specimen was CD4+ T cells sorted from a lymph node. The receptor comes from a C3H/HeJ mouse with alopecia areata. The mouse strain carries the MHC haplotype H2-k. CDR3 loop: CASSDQGPETLYF. CDR3 bases read: TGTGCCAGCAGTGATCAGGGGCCAGAA.